These 15 T cell receptor beta chains came from one sample sequenced in a study of early T cells in non-severe SARS-CoV-2 infection (dated by TCRdb to the early 2020s). The receptor library was made with 5' RACE. The sequencer listed for this sample is NextSeq 500. TCRdb reprocessing: public reads trimmed at Q25 with fastp, clones called with MiXCR, in-frame beta chains kept. All rows with the same CDR3 protein become a single entry with the most common DNA and genes. Recorded for this sample are 50,000 to 55,000 distinct CDR3 sequences; about 9.1% of them occurred a single time. The ten top clones hold 4% to 4.5% of the sample. The sequencing input was whole blood. Receptors originate from an adult who was a healthcare worker with PCR-confirmed SARS-CoV-2 infection or an uninfected control (not recorded which).

This clonotype was recorded at least ten times. This chain links TRBV11-2 with TRBJ2-1, with 8 nucleotides matching TRBD2. The germline V gene encodes CDR1 SGHAT and CDR2 FQNNGV. The CDR3 spans 15 residues. After removal of 5 bases from V and 6 bases from J, the junction contained 9 bases not matched to a gene. DNA of the CDR3: TGTGCCAGCAGCCTCAGCGGGAGAGTTGGCAATGAGCAGTTCTTC. This encodes CASSLSGRVGNEQFF.

This clonotype has a count of ten or more. The chain has TRBV7-8 and TRBJ1-1; tentative D call: TRBD1 (5 bases). V was shortened by 5 bases and J by 0 bases, with 10 bases between the two germline ends. The V gene's germline CDR1 is SGHVS and CDR2 FQNEAQ. There are 14 residues in the CDR3. CDR3 in DNA: TGTGCCAGCAGCCGGGGCGGGCTGAACACTGAAGCTTTCTTT. This codes for CASSRGGLNTEAFF.

This clonotype has ten or more counts. This sequence joins TRBV5-8 and TRBJ1-6; 7 bases are shared with TRBD1. Trimming took 0 bases from V and 11 from J; bases not matched to a gene: 2. The germline V gene has CDR1 SGHTS and CDR2 YDEGEE. The CDR3 has 13 amino acids. The CDR3 DNA reads as TGTGCCAGCAGCTTGGGACAGGGTACACCCCTCCACTTT. Encoded protein: CASSLGQGTPLHF.

This clonotype occurred many times. The gene calls are TRBV6-5 and TRBJ2-3; TRBD2 matches 7 bases. This CDR3 spans 18 amino acids. The germline gives CDR1 MNHEY, CDR2 SVGAGI. Germline trimming cut 5 bases from V and 0 bases from J; bases unmatched to any gene: 14. This CDR3 reads CASSRGVGRRWSTDTQYF. CDR3 sequence (DNA): TGTGCCAGCAGTCGGGGGGTTGGCCGCAGATGGAGCACAGATACGCAGTATTTT.

This clonotype has ten or more counts. The chain recombines TRBV2 with TRBJ1-2; 8 bases agree with TRBD1. Looked up from germline, CDR1 is SNHLY and CDR2 is FYNNEI. V dropped 3 bases and J dropped 8; count of bases not matched to a gene: 2. CDR3 length: 12 residues. CDR3 nucleotides: TGTGCCAGCAGTGAGGACAGGGACGGCTACACCTTC. This encodes CASSEDRDGYTF. Combining the CDR3 with reference TRBV2 and TRBJ1-2 gives the whole variable domain EPEVTQTPSHQVTQMGQEVILRCVPISNHLYFYWYRQILGQKVEFLVSFYNNEISEKSEIFDDQFSVERPDGSNFTLKIRSTKLEDSAMYFCASSEDRDGYTFGSGTRLTVV.

This clonotype has at least ten counts. The rearrangement links TRBV5-1 to TRBJ2-2; the match to TRBD2 covers 8 bases. Looked up from germline, CDR1 is SGHRS and CDR2 is YFSETQ. Unmatched junction bases numbered 10, after V lost 4 bases and J lost 5 bases. The CDR3 runs 16 residues. The CDR3 DNA sequence: TGCGCCAGCAGCCCGGAGGGCGGGAGGAATACCGGGGAGCTGTTTTTT. Encoded protein: CASSPEGGRNTGELFF.

The rearrangement joins TRBV19 to TRBJ1-3; D is uncertain. The germline V gene has CDR1 LNHDA and CDR2 SQIVND (reference sequence). The V and J ends lost 5 bases and 1 base respectively, with 15 bases between them. CDR3 length: 16 amino acids. The CDR3 DNA follows: TGTGCCAGTAGTCGCGGGCAGGTCGCATCTGGAAACACCATATATTTT. This sequence encodes CASSRGQVASGNTIYF.

CDR3 sequence reads: CASSVGAESNEKLFF. CDR3 in DNA: TGTGCCAGCAGCGTAGGGGCGGAATCGAATGAAAAACTGTTTTTT. The genes are TRBV9 and TRBJ1-4; no clear D. Germline V gene sequence: CDR1 SGDLS, CDR2 YYNGEE. The CDR3 sequence is 15 residues long. Trimming cost V 0 bases and J 5 bases, with 11 bases left between them.

This clonotype was observed a handful of times. The chain recombines TRBV12-3 or TRBV12-4 with TRBJ1-1; D uncertain. The CDR3 covers 12 residues. The V end was cut by 6 bases, the J end by 1 base, with 6 bases between. CDR3 coding DNA: TGTGCCAGCAGCCCAGGGAACACTGAAGCTTTCTTT. This gives the protein CASSPGNTEAFF.

This clonotype appeared many times. The chain carries TRBV9 and TRBJ2-6; no clear D. The CDR3 has 15 residues. Germline-derived CDR1 and CDR2 are SGDLS and YYNGEE. V lost 3 bases and J 0 bases, leaving 7 bases between the germline ends. The CDR3 region has the DNA TGTGCCAGCAGCGGTAGCCACTCTGGGGCCAACGTCCTGACTTTC. This codes for CASSGSHSGANVLTF.

The sample holds a few counts of this clonotype. The chain joins TRBV6-5 to TRBJ2-1; a possible D gene is TRBD2 (5 bases). Germline-derived CDR1 and CDR2 are MNHEY and SVGAGI. V lost 7 bases to trimming and J lost 5 bases, with 27 bases between them. The CDR3 contains 18 residues. In DNA, the CDR3 is TGTGCCAGCACCCCATTCGAAGGGTTGAGGGCGCGGAACAATGAGCAGTTCTTC. This codes for CASTPFEGLRARNNEQFF.

The chain joins TRBV4-3 to TRBJ2-7; 9 positions match TRBD1. Germline lookup yields CDR1 LGHNA and CDR2 YSLEER. V gave up 4 bases and J gave up 7 bases; unmatched junction bases: 8. The CDR3 extends over 14 amino acids. The CDR3 coding sequence is TGCGCCAGCAGCCCCGGGACAGGGTCTCGGGAGCAGTACTTC. It encodes CASSPGTGSREQYF.

This clonotype has at least ten counts. The gene calls are TRBV5-1 and TRBJ2-1, with a possible D match to TRBD2 (6 bases). Trimming removed 0 bases at V and 5 bases at J, with 18 bases between. Germline V gives CDR1 SGHRS, CDR2 YFSETQ. The length of the CDR3 is 17 residues. The CDR3 bases are TGCGCCAGCAGCTTGGGGACCGGGACTGGAGTAGACAATGAGCAGTTCTTC. This sequence encodes CASSLGTGTGVDNEQFF.

In DNA, the CDR3 is TGCAGTGCTATGGGACAGTTAACTAACTATGGCTACACCTTC. This gives the protein CSAMGQLTNYGYTF. V is TRBV20-1 and J is TRBJ1-2; 7 bases are a match to TRBD1. Trimming at V came to 4 bases and at J to 0 bases, leaving 5 bases not matched to a gene. The CDR3 has 14 amino acids. Germline V gene sequence: CDR1 DFQATT, CDR2 SNEGSKA (reference sequence).

This clonotype showed up many times. CDR3 loop: CASSQVGRTTEKLFF. CDR3 in DNA: TGTGCCAGCAGCCAAGTAGGGAGGACAACTGAAAAACTGTTTTTT. This sequence joins TRBV4-2 and TRBJ1-4; D might be TRBD1 (5 bases). V gave up 1 base and J gave up 7 bases, with 13 bases separating them. CDR1 and CDR2 from the germline V gene are LGHNA and YNFKEQ. CDR3 length: 15 residues.